This is a list of T cell receptor beta chains from one sample in a study of graft-versus-host responses after intestinal transplantation. The antigens of these receptors remain unknown. Repertoires were generated with immunoSEQ multiplex PCR, while TCRdb's copy carries only in-frame clones and drops some. The data hold 110,000 to 150,000 clones, with over 90% observed a single time. Here the sequenced sample was unstimulated CD4+ T cells sorted from spleen or lymph node cells, taken before intestinal transplant. These receptor sequences come from a human donor who received an intestinal transplant. CDR3s include the opening cysteine and the closing phenylalanine or tryptophan. A D gene is named only where the DNA matches it firmly. Only some rows state a clone size, as once, few, many or a class for expanded clones.

clone_size	v_call	j_call	d_call	cdr3_nt	cdr3_aa
.	TRBV28	TRBJ1-2	TRBD1	TGTGCCAGCAATTCTGGTGCAGGGGGGGTCTATGGCTACACCTTC	CASNSGAGGVYGYTF
.	TRBV6-5	TRBJ2-7	.	TGTGCCAGCAGACCGTCGGGCAGCGCTCCCTACGAGCAGTACTTC	CASRPSGSAPYEQYF
.	TRBV5-4	TRBJ2-3	TRBD2	TGTGCCAGCAGCTTAAAGCTAGCGGGAACAACAAATACGCAGTATTTT	CASSLKLAGTTNTQYF
.	TRBV9	TRBJ2-5	.	TGTGCCAGCAGCGTAGAGGAGGGGACCCAGTACTTC	CASSVEEGTQYF
.	TRBV13	TRBJ2-1	TRBD2	TGTGCCAGCAGCCCGATTAGCGGGAGGGCCGGCTATGAGCAGTTCTTC	CASSPISGRAGYEQFF
.	TRBV19	TRBJ2-1	.	TGTGCCAGTAGTATCGGGCTGCCGGGAGAGGGTGGTGTCGATGAGCAGTTCTTC	CASSIGLPGEGGVDEQFF
.	TRBV15	TRBJ2-7	TRBD2	TGTGCCACCAGCAGCCTGGCCGAGCGGGGCGTTGTCGAGCAGTACTTC	CATSSLAERGVVEQYF
.	TRBV14	TRBJ2-3	TRBD2	TGTGCCAGCAGCCGGCGACTAGCGGGAGGGCTGGGAGATACGCAGTATTTT	CASSRRLAGGLGDTQYF
.	TRBV7-2	TRBJ2-1	.	TGTGCCAGCAGGCCCAGCGGACTTCCCTCCTACAATGAGCAGTTCTTC	CASRPSGLPSYNEQFF
once	TRBV10-1	TRBJ2-7	.	TGCGCCAGCAGTGAGTTTAGCGGATCCTCCTACGAGCAGTACTTC	CASSEFSGSSYEQYF
once	TRBV5-4	TRBJ2-7	.	TGTGCCAGCAGCTTGGGTGGGTTGGGGTCAAACGAGCAGTACTTC	CASSLGGLGSNEQYF
.	TRBV15	TRBJ2-7	TRBD1	TGTGCCACCAGCAGTTACCGGGACAGCCCCGAGCAGTACTTC	CATSSYRDSPEQYF
.	TRBV12-5	TRBJ1-1	.	TGTGCTAGTGCCCCCTCAGACCTGAACACTGAAGCTTTCTTT	CASAPSDLNTEAFF
.	TRBV28	TRBJ2-7	.	TGTGCCAGCAGTTTAATGCCAGGGGCTGCCTCCGAGCAGTACTTC	CASSLMPGAASEQYF
.	TRBV6-5	TRBJ2-1	.	TGTGCCAGCAGGTCGTTCGGCTGGAAGGGGAGTGAGCAGTTCTTC	CASRSFGWKGSEQFF
.	TRBV7-2	TRBJ2-7	TRBD2	TGTGCCAGCAGCCAGCGGGAGCGTTACGAGCAGTACTTC	CASSQRERYEQYF
.	TRBV19	TRBJ2-1	.	TGTGCCAGTAGTCAACTAGACCTTACGACAAGGCTCTTC	CASSQLDLTTRLF
few	TRBV18	TRBJ1-4	.	TGTGCCAGCTCACCGGCGGACAGTTCTAATGAAAAACTGTTTTTT	CASSPADSSNEKLFF
.	TRBV28	TRBJ1-2	TRBD1	TGTGCCAGCAGGCCCGGGACAGGGGGAGGCTACACCTTC	CASRPGTGGGYTF
.	TRBV9	TRBJ2-1	.	TGTGCCAGCAGCCCACACTTCGGACGGGGAGGGAGGGGGCTGCAGCAGTTCTTC	CASSPHFGRGGRGLQQFF
.	TRBV28	TRBJ2-7	TRBD1	TGTGCCAGCAGTTTCCCCGGGACAGGGAGATTAGAGCAGTACTTC	CASSFPGTGRLEQYF
.	TRBV5-1	TRBJ1-2	TRBD1	TGCGCCAGCAGCTTGGCCAGTGTTGACAGGGCGGAGGGCTACACCTTC	CASSLASVDRAEGYTF
.	TRBV27	TRBJ2-7	.	TGTGCCAGCAGTCGCGGGCCGGGCAACGAGCAGTACTTC	CASSRGPGNEQYF
.	TRBV7-3	TRBJ1-1	TRBD1	TGTGCCAGCAGCTTAAAAGGACAGGGGAACACTGAAGCTTTCTTT	CASSLKGQGNTEAFF
.	TRBV28	TRBJ1-5	.	TGTGCCAGCAGATACGGAGGGGAGGCTCAGCCCCAGCATTTT	CASRYGGEAQPQHF
.	TRBV27	TRBJ1-1	.	TGTGCCAGCAAGGCCCCGAGACGAGGGAGGAACACTGAAGCTTTCTTT	CASKAPRRGRNTEAFF
.	TRBV5-1	TRBJ1-2	.	TGCGCCAGCAGCAGGGACACAGATGGCTACACCTTC	CASSRDTDGYTF
.	TRBV5-4	TRBJ2-5	.	TGTGCCAGCAGCTTACAGGGAGTCACCCAAGAGACCCAGTACTTC	CASSLQGVTQETQYF
few	TRBV6-4	TRBJ1-1	.	TGTGCCAGCAGTGACTCGACGGCCGGGAACACTGAAGCTTTCTTT	CASSDSTAGNTEAFF
once	TRBV27	TRBJ2-1	TRBD2	TGTGCCAGCAGACGCGGGACTAGGTACAATGAGCAGTTCTTC	CASRRGTRYNEQFF
.	TRBV10-3	TRBJ2-2	TRBD2	TGTGCCGGTAGCGGGAGAATCTCCGGGGAGCTGTTTTTT	CAGSGRISGELFF
.	TRBV5-6	TRBJ2-7	.	TGTGCCAGCTGGATGTCGGACGAGTCCTACGAGCAGTACTTC	CASWMSDESYEQYF
.	TRBV19	TRBJ1-3	.	TGTGCCAGTAGTATACGGGCAAACTCTGGAAACACCATATATTTT	CASSIRANSGNTIYF
.	TRBV18	TRBJ1-2	.	TGTGCCAGCTCACCAATTACTGCGGGGGATGCCTATGGCTACACCTTC	CASSPITAGDAYGYTF
.	TRBV27	TRBJ2-7	.	TGTGCCAGCAGTTTATCTGGAGGGACGCCTCCCTACGAGCAGTACTTC	CASSLSGGTPPYEQYF
.	TRBV11-3	TRBJ1-1	.	TGTGCCAGCAGCTTAGAGGGGGCCCCGAACACTGAAGCTTTCTTT	CASSLEGAPNTEAFF
.	TRBV27	TRBJ2-3	TRBD2	TGTGCCAGCAGAAACCCACTAGCGGGAATCACAGATACGCAGTATTTT	CASRNPLAGITDTQYF
.	TRBV27	TRBJ2-5	.	TGTGCCAGCAGTTTTGCCCCCCGGGGGACCCAGTACTTC	CASSFAPRGTQYF
.	TRBV4-3	TRBJ2-3	.	TGCGCCAGCAGCCAAGTTTCAACAGGGCTCACAGATACGCAGTATTTT	CASSQVSTGLTDTQYF
.	TRBV7-9	TRBJ2-7	TRBD1	TGTGCCAGCAGTCGCACAGGGGGCATCCTCTCCTACGAGCAGTACTTC	CASSRTGGILSYEQYF
.	TRBV4-3	TRBJ2-3	.	TGCGCCAGCAGCCAAGAGCTGGGAGATACGCAGTATTTT	CASSQELGDTQYF
.	TRBV14	TRBJ2-1	.	TGTGCCAGTGGGGCGGGCGGTCGCTCCTACAATGAGCAGTTCTTC	CASGAGGRSYNEQFF
.	TRBV14	TRBJ2-2	TRBD1	TGTGCCAGCAGCCCATCGACAGGGCACACCGGGGAGCTGTTTTTT	CASSPSTGHTGELFF
.	TRBV5-5	TRBJ1-2	.	TGTGCCAGCAGCTTGGGCCAGGGATGGGGCTACACCTTC	CASSLGQGWGYTF
once	TRBV6-1	TRBJ2-5	TRBD2	TGTGCCAGCAGTGAAACTCGAACTAGCGGGAGGCGGGAGACCCAGTACTTC	CASSETRTSGRRETQYF
.	TRBV19	TRBJ2-2	TRBD1	TGTGCCAGTAGTATAGGCGCGGGACAGGGCAGCACCGGGGAGCTGTTTTTT	CASSIGAGQGSTGELFF
few	TRBV28	TRBJ1-6	.	TGTGCCAGCAGTTTATTGGGCTCACCCCTCCACTTT	CASSLLGSPLHF
.	TRBV7-2	TRBJ1-6	TRBD1	TGTGCCAGCAGCAGCGACAGGGGGCTGAGGTCACCCCTCCACTTT	CASSSDRGLRSPLHF
.	TRBV2	TRBJ2-1	.	TGTGCCAGCAGTGAAGGGGGGGAGGTATACGATGAGCAGTTCTTC	CASSEGGEVYDEQFF
.	TRBV5-6	TRBJ2-7	.	TGTGCCAGCAGCTTGGCACTAGAGGGCCCCTACGAGCAGTACTTC	CASSLALEGPYEQYF
few	TRBV5-5	TRBJ1-2	.	TGTGCCAGCAGCCGGGACATCTATGGCTACACCTTC	CASSRDIYGYTF
.	TRBV19	TRBJ2-2	TRBD2	TGTGCCAGTAGTATGAAGGGACTAGCGGAGGCCGGGGAGCTGTTTTTT	CASSMKGLAEAGELFF
once	TRBV7-9	TRBJ1-1	.	TGTGCCAGCAGACCTCATCCCACCGTGAACACTGAAGCTTTCTTT	CASRPHPTVNTEAFF
once	TRBV5-5	TRBJ2-7	.	TGTGCCAGCAGCTTGTGGGAGGCCTACGAGCAGTACTTC	CASSLWEAYEQYF
.	TRBV18	TRBJ2-3	TRBD2	TGTGCCAGCTCACCGGCGGGAGCTGTGCCCACAGATACGCAGTATTTT	CASSPAGAVPTDTQYF
once	TRBV16	TRBJ2-7	TRBD1	TGTGCCAGCAGCCCGCACAGGGGGCCAAACGAGCAGTACTTC	CASSPHRGPNEQYF
.	TRBV18	TRBJ2-7	TRBD2	TGTGCCAGCTCACCACGTAGCGGGAGGGCCCACGAGCAGTACTTC	CASSPRSGRAHEQYF